Below, 13 T cell receptor beta chains from the same sample are listed, as sequenced in a study of T-cell reconstitution after alpha-beta-depleted transplantation in children. Molecular barcoding with unique molecular identifiers was used for the TCRbeta library. TCRdb itself ran the PCR reads through MiXCR, one entry per CDR3 protein. This sample has approximately 490,000 distinct CDR3 sequences, with about an eighth found just once. Sequenced material: PBMCs from the stem cell graft donor, taken from the stem cell graft. The origin of the receptors is a human donor who donated a stem cell graft to a child with combined immunodeficiency.

The V call is TRBV20-1, the J call TRBJ1-4, with D possibly TRBD1 on 6 matching bases. Germline values: CDR1 DFQATT, CDR2 SNEGSKA (reference sequence). This CDR3 is 17 amino acids long. V lost 3 bases and J 8 bases, leaving 25 bases between the germline ends. This CDR3 is CSAREPLLGGGKEKLFF. Here the CDR3 DNA reads TGCAGTGCTAGGGAACCTCTGCTTGGAGGGGGGAAGGAAAAACTGTTTTTT.

This sequence joins TRBV5-1 and TRBJ2-2; D is uncertain. This CDR3 has 14 amino acids. Germline lookup yields CDR1 SGHRS and CDR2 YFSETQ. Trimming removed 4 bases from V and 1 base from J, with 8 bases in between. CDR3 sequence reads: CASSGTGNTGELFF. In DNA form, the CDR3 reads TGCGCCAGCAGCGGAACCGGGAACACCGGGGAGCTGTTTTTT.

This clonotype occurred a few times. This rearrangement joins TRBV6-1 to TRBJ1-1; no clear D gene. Germline loops: CDR1 MNHNS, CDR2 SASEGT. V was clipped by 7 bases and J by 4 bases, with 13 bases between them. The CDR3 length is 13 residues. The CDR3 spells CASMNLIGTEAFF. In DNA form, the CDR3 reads TGTGCCAGCATGAACTTAATAGGCACTGAAGCTTTCTTT.

There are many counts of this clonotype. The chain recombines TRBV6-5 with TRBJ1-1; no clear D. Trimming took 2 bases from V and 1 from J, leaving 17 bases between them. The germline CDR1 and CDR2 sequences are MNHEY and SVGAGI. The CDR3 is made up of 17 amino acids. The CDR3 is CASSYNRSPGENTEAFF. The CDR3 DNA reads TGTGCCAGCAGTTACAATCGAAGTCCGGGAGAGAACACTGAAGCTTTCTTT.

This chain links TRBV5-1 with TRBJ2-2; tentative D call: TRBD2 (6 bases). Germline CDR1 and CDR2: SGHRS and YFSETQ. This CDR3 spans 14 amino acids. Trimming took off 6 bases at V and 1 base at J, with 10 bases between the two ends. The CDR3 bases are TGCGCCAGCAAGACTAGAGGGAACACCGGGGAGCTGTTTTTT. Its protein product is CASKTRGNTGELFF. Using reference TRBV5-1 and TRBJ2-2 for the parts outside the CDR3, the full variable domain is KAGVTQTPRYLIKTRGQQVTLSCSPISGHRSVSWYQQTPGQGLQFLFEYFSETQRNKGNFPGRFSGRQFSNSRSEMNVSTLELGDSALYLCASKTRGNTGELFFGEGSRLTVL.

Only a few counts were recorded for this clonotype. V usage is TRBV29-1 and J usage is TRBJ2-1; TRBD1 is a possible D gene (6 bases). The CDR3 sequence is 15 residues long. V was pared by 0 bases and J by 9 bases, with 18 bases between. Germline assignment: CDR1 SQVTM and CDR2 ANQGSEA. In nucleotides, the CDR3 is TGCAGCGTTGAAGAGGGGGCAGGGGAAAGGGGTGAGCAGTTCTTC. It translates to CSVEEGAGERGEQFF.

This clonotype has at least ten counts. V and J are TRBV5-6 and TRBJ1-2; D call uncertain. With 0 bases removed from V and 3 bases from J, the gap between germline ends came to 6 bases. The CDR3 runs 13 residues. Germline CDR1 is SGHDT and CDR2 is YYEEEE. The CDR3 sequence is CASSLGAYYGYTF. The CDR3 DNA follows: TGTGCCAGCAGCTTGGGCGCTTACTATGGCTACACCTTC.

This clonotype showed up many times. The CDR3 is CASSPQRESNNEQFF. The CDR3, as DNA: TGTGCCAGCAGCCCTCAGCGGGAGAGTAACAATGAGCAGTTCTTC. The V call is TRBV7-9, the J call TRBJ2-1; 8 bases are a match to TRBD2. V shed 5 bases, J shed 5 bases, and the junction held 8 bases outside the gene matches. The V gene's germline CDR1 is SEHNR and CDR2 FQNEAQ (reference sequence). This CDR3 comprises 15 residues.

This clonotype was recorded only once. This rearrangement joins TRBV5-1 to TRBJ2-3; D not certain. Germline CDR1 and CDR2: SGHRS and YFSETQ. Trimming pared 2 bases from V and 2 bases from J, leaving 9 bases between. CDR3 length: 14 residues. CDR3 sequence: CASSFRRVTDTQYF. The CDR3 region has the DNA TGCGCCAGCAGCTTTCGACGGGTCACAGATACGCAGTATTTT.

Turning to this clonotype: A clone one base away is much larger, so this may be a read error. The conserved phenylalanine or tryptophan is not found at the CDR3 terminus, so this likely reflects a read error. This chain links TRBV29-1 with TRBJ2-1; D uncertain. This CDR3 has 14 residues. Trimming stripped 3 bases from V and 9 bases from J, with 18 bases between. Germline assignment: CDR1 SQVTM and CDR2 ANQGSEA. This CDR3 is CSVDGPILFSEQFC. In nucleotides, the CDR3 is TGCAGCGTTGATGGCCCCATCCTTTTTAGTGAGCAGTTCTGC.

This clonotype has a count of ten or more. The chain carries TRBV5-1 and TRBJ2-1, with a weak D call TRBD1 (5 bases). Germline V gene data show CDR1 as SGHRS and CDR2 as YFSETQ. The V gene lost 3 bases and the J gene lost 5 bases, with 12 bases spanning the gap. The CDR3 contains 14 residues. The chain's CDR3 is CASSSRVGDNEQFF. The CDR3, as DNA: TGCGCCAGCAGCTCAAGGGTAGGGGACAATGAGCAGTTCTTC.

This clonotype was recorded at least ten times. The chain links TRBV7-9 to TRBJ2-1; D gene uncertain. Germline CDR1 and CDR2: SEHNR and FQNEAQ (reference sequence). V was trimmed by 5 bases and J by 0 bases, leaving 11 bases between them. The CDR3 covers 15 residues. The CDR3, as DNA: TGTGCCAGCAGCCGACCCGACAACTCCTACAATGAGCAGTTCTTC. Translation: CASSRPDNSYNEQFF.

This sequence joins TRBV9 and TRBJ2-1; D ambiguous. There are 15 residues in the CDR3. Germline loops: CDR1 SGDLS, CDR2 YYNGEE. The V end lost 0 bases, the J end lost 3 bases, and 10 bases lay between the germline ends. CDR3 loop: CASSVDGTNYNEQFF. CDR3 sequence (DNA): TGTGCCAGCAGCGTAGATGGAACCAACTACAATGAGCAGTTCTTC.